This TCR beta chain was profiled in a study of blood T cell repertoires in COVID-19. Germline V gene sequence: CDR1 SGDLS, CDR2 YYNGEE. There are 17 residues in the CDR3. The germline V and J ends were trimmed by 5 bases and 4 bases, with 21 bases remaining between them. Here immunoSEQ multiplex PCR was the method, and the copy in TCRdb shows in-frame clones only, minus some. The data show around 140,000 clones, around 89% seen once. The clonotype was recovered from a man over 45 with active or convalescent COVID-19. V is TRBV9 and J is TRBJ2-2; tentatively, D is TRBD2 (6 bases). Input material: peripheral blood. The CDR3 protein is CASSIFSGRGTTGELFF. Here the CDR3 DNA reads TGTGCCAGCAGTATCTTTTCTGGTCGGGGGACCACCGGGGAGCTGTTTTTT.